Listed here is a single TCR beta chain. Its antigen remains unidentified. This sample stems from a study of CD8+ T cells in alopecia areata. Study conclusions and caveats: Throughout tofacitinib, many expanded lesional clones continued to persist in scalp and blood.

The ends were cut back, 0 bases at V and 7 bases at J, with 8 bases in the middle. The germline V gene has CDR1 PRHDT and CDR2 FYEKMQ (reference sequence). CDR3 length: 13 amino acids. After isolation, RNA underwent reverse transcription to generate cDNA as the sequencing template. Sequenced by immunoSEQ multiplex PCR; TCRdb stores in-frame clones only, minus some. The table shows 110,000 to 150,000 clones, with 45% to 60% occurring only once. Treatment denoted: oral pan-JAK inhibitor, 5-10 mg twice daily. The gene calls are TRBV13 and TRBJ2-3; D remains unclear. The specimen was CD8+ T cells sorted from blood, collected at week 4, from a patient treated with tofacitinib. The sequence was collected from a human donor with alopecia areata. The CDR3: CASSLGGPNTQYF. For the CDR3, the DNA is TGTGCCAGCAGCTTAGGCGGCCCCAATACGCAGTATTTT.